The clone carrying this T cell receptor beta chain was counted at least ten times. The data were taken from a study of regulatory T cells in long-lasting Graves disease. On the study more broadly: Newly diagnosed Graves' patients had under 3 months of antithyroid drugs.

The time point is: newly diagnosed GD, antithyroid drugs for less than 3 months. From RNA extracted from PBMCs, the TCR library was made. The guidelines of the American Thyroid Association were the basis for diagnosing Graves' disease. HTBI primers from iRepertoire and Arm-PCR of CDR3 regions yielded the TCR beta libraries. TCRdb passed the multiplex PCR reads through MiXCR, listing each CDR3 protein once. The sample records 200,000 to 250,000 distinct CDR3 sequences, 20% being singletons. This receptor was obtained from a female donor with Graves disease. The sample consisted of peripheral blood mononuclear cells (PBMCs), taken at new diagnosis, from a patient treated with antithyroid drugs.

In nucleotides, the CDR3 is TGTGCCTGCCACAAGGGGAGCAACTGGTACGAGCAGTACTTC. Amino acid sequence: CACHKGSNWYEQYF. The rearrangement links TRBV30 to TRBJ2-7; possibly TRBD1 or TRBD2 for D (5 bases each). The ends were cut back, 6 bases at V and 4 bases at J, with 19 bases in the middle. CDR3 length: 14 amino acids. In germline, CDR1 is GTSNPN, CDR2 SVGIG (reference sequence).